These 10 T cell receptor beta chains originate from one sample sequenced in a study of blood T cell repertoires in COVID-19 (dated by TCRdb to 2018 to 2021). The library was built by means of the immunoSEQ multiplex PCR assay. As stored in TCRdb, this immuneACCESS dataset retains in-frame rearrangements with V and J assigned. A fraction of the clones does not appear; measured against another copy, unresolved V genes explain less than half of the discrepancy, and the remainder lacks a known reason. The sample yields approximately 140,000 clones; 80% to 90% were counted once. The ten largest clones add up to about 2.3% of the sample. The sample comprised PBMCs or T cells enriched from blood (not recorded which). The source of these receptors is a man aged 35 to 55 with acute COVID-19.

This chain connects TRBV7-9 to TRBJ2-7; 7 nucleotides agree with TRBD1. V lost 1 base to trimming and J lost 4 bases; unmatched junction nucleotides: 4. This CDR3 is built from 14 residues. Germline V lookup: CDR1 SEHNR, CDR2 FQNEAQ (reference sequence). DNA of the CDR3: TGTGCCAGCAGCTTAGAGGGGGCGAAGTACGAGCAGTACTTC. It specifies CASSLEGAKYEQYF.

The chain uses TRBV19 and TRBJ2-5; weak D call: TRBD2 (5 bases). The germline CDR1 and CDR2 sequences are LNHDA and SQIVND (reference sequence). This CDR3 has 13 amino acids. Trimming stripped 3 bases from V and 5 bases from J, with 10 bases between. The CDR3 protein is CASSMNRGETQYF. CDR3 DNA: TGTGCCAGTAGTATGAACAGAGGGGAGACCCAGTACTTC.

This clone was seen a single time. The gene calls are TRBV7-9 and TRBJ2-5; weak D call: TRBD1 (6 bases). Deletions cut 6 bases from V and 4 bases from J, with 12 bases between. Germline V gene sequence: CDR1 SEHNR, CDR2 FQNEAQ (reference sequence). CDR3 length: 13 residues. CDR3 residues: CASRTGMVETQYF. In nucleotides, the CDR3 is TGTGCCAGCAGAACAGGGATGGTAGAGACCCAGTACTTC.

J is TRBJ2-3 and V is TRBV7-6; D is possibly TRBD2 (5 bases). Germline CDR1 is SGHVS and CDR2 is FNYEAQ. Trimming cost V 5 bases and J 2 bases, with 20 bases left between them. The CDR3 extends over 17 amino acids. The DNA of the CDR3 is TGTGCCAGCAGCCCTCCGGGCCCTCCACGGGACACAGATACGCAGTATTTT. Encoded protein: CASSPPGPPRDTDTQYF.

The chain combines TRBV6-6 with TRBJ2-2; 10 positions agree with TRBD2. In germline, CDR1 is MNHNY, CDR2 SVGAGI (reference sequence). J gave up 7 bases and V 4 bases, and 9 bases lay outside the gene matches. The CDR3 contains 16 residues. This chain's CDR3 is CASSLSSGSMVGELFF. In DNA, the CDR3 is TGTGCCAGCAGTTTATCTAGCGGGAGTATGGTCGGGGAGCTGTTTTTT.

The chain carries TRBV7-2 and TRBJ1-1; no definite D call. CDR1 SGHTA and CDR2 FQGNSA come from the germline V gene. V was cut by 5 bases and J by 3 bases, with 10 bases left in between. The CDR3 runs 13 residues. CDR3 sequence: CASSPQEDTEAFF. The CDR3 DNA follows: TGTGCCAGCAGCCCCCAAGAGGACACTGAAGCTTTCTTT.

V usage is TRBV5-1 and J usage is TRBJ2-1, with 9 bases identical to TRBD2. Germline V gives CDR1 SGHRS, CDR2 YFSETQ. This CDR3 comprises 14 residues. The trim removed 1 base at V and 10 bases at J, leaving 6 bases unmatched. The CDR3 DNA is TGCGCCAGCAGCTTGCCTAGCGGGAATACCGAGCAGTTCTTC. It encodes CASSLPSGNTEQFF. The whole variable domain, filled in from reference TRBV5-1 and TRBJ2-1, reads KAGVTQTPRYLIKTRGQQVTLSCSPISGHRSVSWYQQTPGQGLQFLFEYFSETQRNKGNFPGRFSGRQFSNSRSEMNVSTLELGDSALYLCASSLPSGNTEQFFGPGTRLTVL.

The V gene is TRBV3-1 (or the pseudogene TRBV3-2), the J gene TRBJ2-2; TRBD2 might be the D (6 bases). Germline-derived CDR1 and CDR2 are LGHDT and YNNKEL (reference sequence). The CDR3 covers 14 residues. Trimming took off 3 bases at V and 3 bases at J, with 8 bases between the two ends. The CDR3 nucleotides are TGTGCCAGCAGCCAGGGACTTGACACCGGGGAGCTGTTTTTT. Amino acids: CASSQGLDTGELFF.

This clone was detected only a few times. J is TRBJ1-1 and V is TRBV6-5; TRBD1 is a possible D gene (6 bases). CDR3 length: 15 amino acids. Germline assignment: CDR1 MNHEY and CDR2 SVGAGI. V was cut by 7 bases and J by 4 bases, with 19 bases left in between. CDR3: CASIINWGQGTEAFF. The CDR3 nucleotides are TGTGCCAGCATAATTAATTGGGGGCAGGGCACTGAAGCTTTCTTT.

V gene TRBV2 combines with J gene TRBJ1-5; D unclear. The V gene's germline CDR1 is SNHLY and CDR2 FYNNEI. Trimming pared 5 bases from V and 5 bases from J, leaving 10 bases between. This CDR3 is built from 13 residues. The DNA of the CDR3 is TGTGCCAGCAGTCAGTACGTTGATCAGCCCCAGCATTTT. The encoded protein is CASSQYVDQPQHF. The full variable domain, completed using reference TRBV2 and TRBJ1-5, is EPEVTQTPSHQVTQMGQEVILRCVPISNHLYFYWYRQILGQKVEFLVSFYNNEISEKSEIFDDQFSVERPDGSNFTLKIRSTKLEDSAMYFCASSQYVDQPQHFGDGTRLSIL.